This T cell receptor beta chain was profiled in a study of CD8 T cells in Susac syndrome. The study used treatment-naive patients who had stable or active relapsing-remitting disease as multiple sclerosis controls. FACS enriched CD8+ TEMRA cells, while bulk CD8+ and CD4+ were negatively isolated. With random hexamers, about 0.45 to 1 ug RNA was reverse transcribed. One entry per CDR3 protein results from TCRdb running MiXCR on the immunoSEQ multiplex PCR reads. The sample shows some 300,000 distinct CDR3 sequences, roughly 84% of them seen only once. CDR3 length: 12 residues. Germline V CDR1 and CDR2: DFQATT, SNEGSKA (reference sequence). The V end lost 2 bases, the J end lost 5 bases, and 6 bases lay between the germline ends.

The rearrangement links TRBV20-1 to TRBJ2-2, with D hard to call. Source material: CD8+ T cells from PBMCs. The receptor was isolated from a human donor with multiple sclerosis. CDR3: CSARSETGELFF. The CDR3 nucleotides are TGCAGTGCTAGATCGGAGACCGGGGAGCTGTTTTTT.